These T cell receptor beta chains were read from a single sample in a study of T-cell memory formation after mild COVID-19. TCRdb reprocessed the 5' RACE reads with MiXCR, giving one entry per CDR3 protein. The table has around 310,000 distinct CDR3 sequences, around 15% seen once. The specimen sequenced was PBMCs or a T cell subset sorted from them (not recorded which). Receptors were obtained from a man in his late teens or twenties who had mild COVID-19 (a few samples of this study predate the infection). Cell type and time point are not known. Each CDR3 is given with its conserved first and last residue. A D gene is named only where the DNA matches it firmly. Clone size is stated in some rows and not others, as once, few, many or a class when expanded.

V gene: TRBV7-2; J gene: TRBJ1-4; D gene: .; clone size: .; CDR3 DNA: TGTGCCAGCAGCTTATCCGGGGGGGCGCTTGAAAAACTGTTTTTT; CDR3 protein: CASSLSGGALEKLFF
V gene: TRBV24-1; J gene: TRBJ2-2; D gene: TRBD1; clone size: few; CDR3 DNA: TGTGCCACCAGTGATTCTGGGACAGGGTACACCGGGGAGCTGTTTTTT; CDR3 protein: CATSDSGTGYTGELFF
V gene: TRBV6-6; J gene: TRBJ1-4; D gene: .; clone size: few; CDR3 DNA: TGTGCCAGCAGTGACCCTAGAGAAAAACTGTTTTTT; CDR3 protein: CASSDPREKLFF
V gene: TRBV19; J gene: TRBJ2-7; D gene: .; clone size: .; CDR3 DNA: TGTGCCAGTAGTTCCGGCAGGCCCTACGAGCAGTACTTC; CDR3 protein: CASSSGRPYEQYF
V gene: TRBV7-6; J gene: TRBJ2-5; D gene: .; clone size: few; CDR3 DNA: TGTGCCAGCAGCTTAGCCGAGGCCCGGGAGACCCAGTACTTC; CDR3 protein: CASSLAEARETQYF
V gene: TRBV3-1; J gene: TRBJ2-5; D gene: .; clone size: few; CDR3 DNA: TGTGCCAGCAGCCGGGGTTACATCAAAGAGACCCAGTACTTC; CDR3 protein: CASSRGYIKETQYF
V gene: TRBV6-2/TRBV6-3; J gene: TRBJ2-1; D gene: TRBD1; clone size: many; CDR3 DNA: TGTGCCAGCACCCGGACAGGGCTCAGCAATGAGCAGTTCTTC; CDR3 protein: CASTRTGLSNEQFF
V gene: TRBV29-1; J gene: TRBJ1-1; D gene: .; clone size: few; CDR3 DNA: TGCAGCGGGAGGTTTGGGGGCACTGAAGCTTTCTTT; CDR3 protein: CSGRFGGTEAFF
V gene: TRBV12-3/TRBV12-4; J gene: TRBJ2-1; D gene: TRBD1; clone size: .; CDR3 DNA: TGTGCCAGCAGTGACACCGGGACAGGGACGGATGAGCAGTTCTTC; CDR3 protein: CASSDTGTGTDEQFF
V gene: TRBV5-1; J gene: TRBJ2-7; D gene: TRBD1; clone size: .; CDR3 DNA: TGCGCCAGCAGCGACAGGACAGGGGTTGAGCAGTACTTC; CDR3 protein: CASSDRTGVEQYF
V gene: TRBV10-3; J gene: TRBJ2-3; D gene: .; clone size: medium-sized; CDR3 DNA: TGTGCCATCAGTGACCCCGGGACCCGAACAGATACGCAGTATTTT; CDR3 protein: CAISDPGTRTDTQYF
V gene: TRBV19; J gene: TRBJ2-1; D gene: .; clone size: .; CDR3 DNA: TGTGCCAGTAGTTCGCCCGGGGGTGCCTACAATGAGCAGTTCTTC; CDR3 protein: CASSSPGGAYNEQFF
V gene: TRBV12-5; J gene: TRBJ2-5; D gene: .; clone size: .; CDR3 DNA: TGTGCTAGTGCCCCTACCGGGACTTTAGAGACCCAGTACTTC; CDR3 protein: CASAPTGTLETQYF
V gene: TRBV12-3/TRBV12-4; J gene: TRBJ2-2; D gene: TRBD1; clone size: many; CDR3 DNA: TGTGCCAGCAGTACAGGGGCGAACACCGGGGAGCTGTTTTTT; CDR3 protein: CASSTGANTGELFF
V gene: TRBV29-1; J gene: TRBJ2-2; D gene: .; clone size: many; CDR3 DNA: TGCAGCGTTGAATTGGGGCACCTCACCGGGGAGCTGTTTTTT; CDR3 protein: CSVELGHLTGELFF
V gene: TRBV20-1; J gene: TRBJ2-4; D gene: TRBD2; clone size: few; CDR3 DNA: TGCAGTGCTAGGTTGGCTAGCGGGGGGAACATTCAGTACTTC; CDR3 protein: CSARLASGGNIQYF
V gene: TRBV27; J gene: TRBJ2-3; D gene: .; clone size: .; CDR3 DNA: TGTGCCAGCAGTTTTGTGGGGGCGGGTCGAGATACGCAGTATTTT; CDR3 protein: CASSFVGAGRDTQYF